This T cell receptor (beta chain) comes out of a study of shared clonotypes between healthy human individuals. Across the study: The cohort comprised a couple of women and a few men. Their ages spanned 18 to 49 years. Every donor yielded three CD4 naive, three CD4 memory, two CD8 naive and one CD8 memory plate. Regarding the study as a whole: Clonotypes not shared had lower generation probabilities than those common to all four donors. Researchers found naive subsets generally carried larger estimated richness than memory subsets.

Generated by immunoSEQ multiplex PCR, the TCRdb table keeps only in-frame clones and is missing some. The sample shows hundreds of thousands of clones, around 72% of them seen only once. CDR3 size: 14 residues. Germline lookup yields CDR1 SNHLY and CDR2 FYNNEI. The V and J ends lost 5 bases and 0 bases respectively, with 8 bases between them. As to this clone: The target antigen is unknown.

Sequenced material: memory CD4+ T cells sorted from blood. Noted subset: CD45RA-negative fraction. The origin of this receptor is a woman aged 25 to 45 in good health. J is TRBJ1-3 and V is TRBV2; D call uncertain. This CDR3 reads CASSPGISGNTIYF. CDR3 bases: TGTGCCAGCAGTCCCGGTATCTCTGGAAACACCATATATTTT.